This T cell receptor (beta chain) emerged from a study of blood T cell repertoires in COVID-19. Looked up from germline, CDR1 is MDHEN and CDR2 is SYDVKM. The V gene end was trimmed by 9 bases and the J gene end by 10 bases; junction bases not matched to a gene: 13. The CDR3 runs 13 residues. Clones were read by immunoSEQ multiplex PCR, and TCRdb kept only the in-frame ones, dropping some. The sample comprises 390,000 or so clones, 80% to 90% of which are singletons, and 1% rests with the top ten. This rearrangement joins TRBV28 to TRBJ1-1, with TRBD1 matching 8 bases. The sequenced sample was PBMCs or T cells enriched from blood (not recorded which). The source of this sequence is a man younger than 35 who had recovered from COVID-19. The CDR3 DNA reads TGTGCCAGTTACCCCGGGACAGGACCCCCAGCTTTCTTT. Its protein is CASYPGTGPPAFF.